The sequence of this T cell receptor beta chain was determined in a study of regulatory T cells in long-lasting Graves disease. Overall study: Persistent Graves' disease denoted over 5 years of antithyroid drugs plus positive TSH receptor antibodies.

Findings of the study overall: Persistent Graves' patients showed reduced TCR diversity versus newly diagnosed patients. Among the persistent patients, 2,500 to 3,500 public clonotypes were shared, more than the 950 to 1,000 shared among new patients.

In germline, CDR1 is MNHNS, CDR2 SASEGT. The CDR3 is 15 amino acids. The V end was cut by 5 bases, the J end by 2 bases, with 12 bases between. This clonotype showed up just a few times. Antigen specificity is unknown. Time point in this sample: persistent/refractory GD, antithyroid drugs over 5 years with positive TRAb. The TCR library was made from RNA extracted from PBMCs. In building TCR beta libraries, iRepertoire HTBI primers were used together with Arm-PCR of CDR3 regions. Authors' methods: Looking across samples, the authors found approximately 60 TRBV and 14 to 15 TRBJ segments. A single record per CDR3 protein comes from TCRdb applying MiXCR to the multiplex PCR reads. The V and J calls and clone size come from TCRdb's table, not from the authors' own analysis. The sample yields approximately 400,000 distinct CDR3 sequences, approximately 25% seen once.

The source material was peripheral blood mononuclear cells (PBMCs), sampled when the disease was refractory, from a patient treated with antithyroid drugs. The receptor was isolated from a woman between 40 and 55 years old with Graves disease. The chain carries TRBV6-1 and TRBJ2-2; D perhaps matches TRBD1 (6 bases). CDR3 residues: CASSSRDKNTGELFF. In DNA, the CDR3 is TGTGCCAGCAGTTCCCGGGACAAAAACACCGGGGAGCTGTTTTTT.